This T cell receptor beta chain was profiled in a study of a mutant IDH1 vaccine in newly diagnosed glioma. Concerning this clone itself: Its antigen is not known.

CDR1 SGHNT and CDR2 YYREEE come from the germline V gene (reference sequence). The CDR3 covers 15 residues. Deletions cut 1 base from V and 4 bases from J, with 14 bases between. The time point was: week 35, safety follow-up. In every dose of vaccine, 300 ug of mutant IDH1 20-mer peptide was given alongside topical imiquimod. Only in-frame clones appear in the TCRdb table, and some are missing; sequencing was by immunoSEQ multiplex PCR. Of roughly 40,000 clones listed, around 83% are singletons. This chain connects TRBV5-4 to TRBJ1-2, with a weak D call TRBD1 (6 bases). The sequencing used PBMCs, collected from a glioma patient whose treatment included an IDH1 peptide vaccine. This TCR came from a woman in her 50s with glioma. CDR3 sequence: CASSLFGGAIYGYTF. The DNA for the CDR3 is TGTGCCAGCAGCTTGTTCGGGGGCGCAATCTATGGCTACACCTTC. Full variable domain (outside the CDR3, taken from reference TRBV5-4 and TRBJ1-2): ETGVTQSPTHLIKTRGQQVTLRCSSQSGHNTVSWYQQALGQGPQFIFQYYREEENGRGNFPPRFSGLQFPNYSSELNVNALELDDSALYLCASSLFGGAIYGYTFGSGTRLTVV.